Shown below are 32 T cell receptor beta chains from a single sample sequenced in a study of CD8 T cells in ankylosing spondylitis (dated by TCRdb to the late 2010s). Library preparation was by 5' RACE. Sequencing took place on an Illumina HiSeq 2500. The public sequencing data were trimmed at Q25 with fastp and processed into clonotypes with MiXCR by TCRdb, which kept only in-frame beta chains. Under each unique CDR3 protein, matching rows form one entry showing the most common genes and DNA. This sample comprises 250,000 to 400,000 distinct CDR3 sequences, around a tenth of them detected only once. The leading ten clones occupy 8% to 9.5% of the sample. The material sequenced was blood, either unsorted or a sorted T cell fraction (not recorded which). The source of these receptors is a female donor with ankylosing spondylitis or in good health (not recorded which).

This clonotype was recorded at least ten times. The rearrangement links TRBV12-3 or TRBV12-4 to TRBJ2-1, with 10 bases lining up with TRBD2. The junction had 5 bases not matched to a gene; V was cut back by 3 bases and J by 3 bases. The CDR3 extends over 16 amino acids. The CDR3: CASSFKLAGIYNEQFF. The CDR3 coding sequence is TGTGCCAGCAGTTTCAAACTAGCGGGAATCTACAATGAGCAGTTCTTC.

This clonotype was seen repeatedly, ten times or more. The genes are TRBV20-1 and TRBJ2-7; 10 bases are shared with TRBD1. The ends lost 5 bases at V and 7 bases at J; junction bases unmatched: 14. The CDR3 spans 15 residues. Per germline, CDR1 DFQATT and CDR2 SNEGSKA (reference sequence). The CDR3 sequence is CSASDRDRGLREQYF. CDR3 coding DNA: TGCAGTGCTTCTGACCGGGACAGGGGACTCAGGGAGCAGTACTTC.

In this sample, this clonotype turned up many times. This chain joins TRBV5-1 and TRBJ2-7; tentatively, D is TRBD2 (7 bases). The CDR3 is 14 residues long. The germline gives CDR1 SGHRS, CDR2 YFSETQ. Trimming took 3 bases from V and 7 from J, leaving 17 bases between them. CDR3 nucleotides: TGCGCCAGCAGCTCGACAGGTGTAGCGGGTGAGCAGTACTTC. This encodes CASSSTGVAGEQYF.

On this clonotype: A single base separates this from a much larger clone, so it may be a read error. This chain joins TRBV7-2 and TRBJ2-3; D gene ambiguous. V was trimmed by 3 bases and J by 6 bases, leaving 10 bases between them. CDR1 is SGHTA, CDR2 FQGNSA, per germline. CDR3 length: 13 residues. CDR3 loop: CASSFRIGDTQYF. CDR3 nucleotide sequence: TGTGCCAGCAGCTTTAGGATTGGGGATACGCAGTATTTT.

The gene calls are TRBV6-5 and TRBJ1-2; D possibly corresponds to TRBD1 (6 bases). This CDR3 is 14 amino acids long. Germline V gives CDR1 MNHEY, CDR2 SVGAGI. V was clipped by 4 bases and J by 10 bases, with 19 bases between them. In DNA form, the CDR3 reads TGTGCCAGCAGTTTCGGCGGACAGTACAGTCACTACACCTTC. The encoded protein is CASSFGGQYSHYTF.

This clonotype turned up a few times. The J gene is TRBJ2-1, the V gene TRBV20-1; 7 bases agree with TRBD2. This CDR3 is built from 15 residues. J was trimmed by 7 bases and V by 6 bases; bases with no gene match: 15. Germline CDR1 and CDR2: DFQATT and SNEGSKA (reference sequence). The CDR3 bases are TGCAGTGCCCAAAAACTAGCGATGCACCAGAATGAGCAGTTCTTC. Encoded protein: CSAQKLAMHQNEQFF.

V and J are TRBV4-2 and TRBJ2-5; tentatively, D is TRBD1 (5 bases). Looked up from germline, CDR1 is LGHNA and CDR2 is YNFKEQ. V lost 4 bases, J lost 5 bases, and 20 bases lay in between. The CDR3 covers 16 residues. CDR3 loop: CASSLRTSYLLETQYF. As DNA, the CDR3 is TGTGCCAGCAGCCTTCGGACATCGTACCTCCTGGAGACCCAGTACTTC.

Regarding this clonotype: Since the CDR3 does not end with the conserved phenylalanine or tryptophan, this likely comes from a read error. The chain uses TRBV9 and TRBJ2-2, with a possible D match to TRBD2 (6 bases). This CDR3 is 15 amino acids long. The germline CDR1 and CDR2 sequences are SGDLS and YYNGEE. The V gene lost 6 bases and the J gene lost 4 bases, with 16 bases spanning the gap. The CDR3 DNA follows: TGTGCCAGCACCAAGTCGGAGGGCCTCACCGGGGAGCTGTTTTTG. This sequence encodes CASTKSEGLTGELFL.

This clonotype was counted ten times or more. The chain combines TRBV28 with TRBJ2-1, with D possibly TRBD2 on 6 matching bases. V lost 2 bases, J lost 10 bases, and 9 bases lay in between. The CDR3 contains 12 residues. CDR1 and CDR2 (germline): MDHEN, SYDVKM. CDR3 region: CASSLLAREQFF. In DNA, the CDR3 is TGTGCCAGCAGTTTACTAGCGAGGGAGCAGTTCTTC.

About this clonotype: One junction end does not reproduce the germline sequence, and a read error may be involved. The gene calls are TRBV5-1 and TRBJ2-7; the match to TRBD1 covers 10 bases. The CDR3 totals 13 residues. Germline CDR1 reads SGHRS; CDR2 reads YFSETQ. CDR3 region: CASTRTGGYEQHF. The CDR3 nucleotides are TGCGCCAGCACCCGGACAGGGGGTTACGAGCAGCACTTC.

The gene calls are TRBV12-3 or TRBV12-4 and TRBJ1-1, with D perhaps TRBD1 (5 bases). This CDR3 has 15 amino acids. The V gene lost 8 bases and the J gene lost 0 bases, with 16 bases spanning the gap. CDR3: CASRRGKHLNTEAFF. The CDR3 nucleotides are TGTGCCAGCCGCCGGGGGAAACATCTGAACACTGAAGCTTTCTTT.

This clonotype was found a few times. This chain connects TRBV27 to TRBJ2-7; D is possibly TRBD1 (5 bases). Germline values: CDR1 MNHEY, CDR2 SMNVEV (reference sequence). V lost 5 bases, J lost 0 bases, and 17 bases lay in between. This CDR3 region has 16 residues. This CDR3 is CASSPKTAPSSYEQYF. CDR3 bases: TGTGCCAGCAGTCCCAAGACAGCGCCGAGCTCCTACGAGCAGTACTTC.

The chain uses TRBV19 and TRBJ2-2; 8 bases are a match to TRBD2. The CDR3 contains 14 residues. Trimming removed 9 bases from V and 5 bases from J; junction bases left unmatched: 8. CDR1 and CDR2 (germline): LNHDA, SQIVND (reference sequence). Written as DNA, the CDR3 is TGTGCCAGCAGGGTCTCTAGCGGGACCGGGGAGCTGTTTTTT. It specifies CASRVSSGTGELFF.

This clonotype was recorded a few times. This chain uses TRBV28 with TRBJ1-1; a weak D match, TRBD1 (5 bases). CDR1 and CDR2 from the germline V gene are MDHEN and SYDVKM. Trimming cost V 3 bases and J 4 bases, with 12 bases left between them. The length of the CDR3 is 14 residues. This CDR3 is CASSFGGVVTEAFF. The CDR3 nucleotides read TGTGCCAGCAGTTTTGGGGGAGTGGTCACTGAAGCTTTCTTT.

This clonotype has a count of ten or more. V is TRBV11-2 and J is TRBJ1-1, with a tentative D call TRBD1 (6 bases). The CDR3 runs to 15 residues. V shed 5 bases and J shed 2 bases, with 15 bases lying between them. Germline V gene sequence: CDR1 SGHAT, CDR2 FQNNGV. The CDR3 DNA is TGTGCCAGCAGCCCCCTGTGGGGGCGAAACACTGAAGCTTTCTTT. The encoded protein is CASSPLWGRNTEAFF.

This chain connects TRBV12-3 or TRBV12-4 to TRBJ2-7, with 9 bases matching TRBD1. The CDR3 runs to 15 residues. The trim removed 1 base at V and 4 bases at J, leaving 5 bases unmatched. This CDR3 is CASSLDGTGFYEQYF. The DNA of the CDR3 is TGTGCCAGCAGTTTAGACGGGACAGGGTTTTACGAGCAGTACTTC.

There are many counts of this clonotype. V is TRBV20-1 and J is TRBJ2-1; D is possibly TRBD2 (6 bases). Trimming shortened V by 6 bases and J by 5 bases, and 23 bases separated the two germline ends. The CDR3 is 16 residues long. Germline-derived CDR1 and CDR2 are DFQATT and SNEGSKA (reference sequence). CDR3: CSASGRLRDSNNEQFF. CDR3 coding DNA: TGCAGTGCCTCCGGGAGACTGCGGGACTCAAACAATGAGCAGTTCTTC.

This clonotype showed up just a few times. Relative to the germline gene, one junction end is altered; a read error may explain this. The chain couples TRBV20-1 to TRBJ2-3; D may be TRBD1 (6 bases). There are 19 residues in the CDR3. CDR1 is DFQATT and CDR2 is SNEGSKA in the germline V gene (reference sequence). The CDR3 nucleotides read TGCTGTGCTAGAGAGTCCGAGACAGGTACCTTCTCTAGCACAGATACGCAGTATTTT. Translated, it gives CCARESETGTFSSTDTQYF.

Here the CDR3 reads CASSLGNEGGEQFF. In DNA form, the CDR3 reads TGTGCCAGCAGCTTAGGGAATGAGGGAGGTGAGCAGTTCTTC. V gene TRBV11-1 combines with J gene TRBJ2-1; D possibly corresponds to TRBD2 (6 bases). The CDR3 totals 14 residues. V was cut by 1 base and J by 9 bases, with 13 bases left in between. CDR1 is SGHAT and CDR2 is FQDESV in the germline V gene (reference sequence).

In the case of this clonotype: Just one base apart from a much larger clone, this may be a read error. The chain has TRBV15 and TRBJ2-1; D not resolved. This CDR3 is built from 13 residues. The germline CDR1 and CDR2 sequences are LNHNV and YYDKDF (reference sequence). CDR3 nucleotide sequence: TGTGCCACCAGGAGAGATTTCGTGAATGAGCAGTTCTTC. This gives the protein CATRRDFVNEQFF.

This clonotype was seen repeatedly, ten times or more. V is TRBV20-1 and J is TRBJ2-3, with 7 bases lining up with TRBD2. Per germline, CDR1 DFQATT and CDR2 SNEGSKA (reference sequence). The CDR3 loop spans 16 amino acids. Trimming cost V 2 bases and J 1 base; bases outside gene matches: 9. The CDR3 nucleotides are TGCAGTGCTAGACCCCGGGCGGGGGTGGGCACAGATACGCAGTATTTT. This codes for CSARPRAGVGTDTQYF.

This clonotype was counted many times. The chain employs TRBV7-2 and TRBJ1-4; D is unresolved. The CDR3 runs to 12 residues. V was trimmed by 1 base and J by 10 bases, leaving 7 bases between them. The V gene's germline CDR1 is SGHTA and CDR2 FQGNSA. The CDR3 sequence: CASSLEARKLFF. CDR3 nucleotides: TGTGCCAGCAGCTTAGAGGCAAGAAAACTGTTTTTT. Supplemented by reference TRBV7-2 and TRBJ1-4, the full variable domain reads GAGVSQSPSNKVTEKGKDVELRCDPISGHTALYWYRQSLGQGLEFLIYFQGNSAPDKSGLPSDRFSAERTGGSVSTLTIQRTQQEDSAVYLCASSLEARKLFFGSGTQLSVL.

This clonotype was recorded at least ten times. This chain uses TRBV5-1 with TRBJ1-1; possible D gene TRBD1, 5 bases. The CDR3 runs 14 residues. Trimming shortened V by 0 bases and J by 5 bases, and 11 bases separated the two germline ends. Germline V gives CDR1 SGHRS, CDR2 YFSETQ. The CDR3 region is CASSLAVGVTEAFF. The CDR3 DNA reads as TGCGCCAGCAGCTTGGCGGTAGGGGTAACTGAAGCTTTCTTT.

This clonotype has a count of ten or more. The chain joins TRBV4-2 to TRBJ2-7; a possible D gene is TRBD1 (5 bases). Trimming pared 2 bases from V and 4 bases from J, leaving 12 bases between. The CDR3 runs to 14 residues. Per germline, CDR1 LGHNA and CDR2 YNFKEQ. The CDR3 region has the DNA TGTGCCAGCAGCCAACCAGGGATCTTTTACGAGCAGTACTTC. Protein product: CASSQPGIFYEQYF.

This clonotype appeared many times. This rearrangement joins TRBV5-1 to TRBJ2-3; the D is unclear. The V end lost 6 bases, the J end lost 2 bases, and 13 bases lay between the germline ends. Germline CDR1 reads SGHRS; CDR2 reads YFSETQ. There are 14 residues in the CDR3. The CDR3 reads CASKDRTYTDTQYF. In DNA form, the CDR3 reads TGCGCCAGCAAAGATCGGACCTACACAGATACGCAGTATTTT. Filled out from reference TRBV5-1 and TRBJ2-3, the complete variable domain reads KAGVTQTPRYLIKTRGQQVTLSCSPISGHRSVSWYQQTPGQGLQFLFEYFSETQRNKGNFPGRFSGRQFSNSRSEMNVSTLELGDSALYLCASKDRTYTDTQYFGPGTRLTVL.

This clonotype was counted between two and nine times. This chain connects TRBV20-1 to TRBJ2-1; 13 nucleotides match TRBD2. This CDR3 is built from 14 residues. Trimming cost V 6 bases and J 9 bases; bases outside gene matches: 8. The germline CDR1 and CDR2 sequences are DFQATT and SNEGSKA (reference sequence). This CDR3 is CSAHTSGRAPEQFF. CDR3 DNA: TGCAGTGCACATACTAGCGGGAGGGCCCCTGAGCAGTTCTTC.

The sample holds a few counts of this clonotype. J is TRBJ2-1 and V is TRBV30, with TRBD1 identical over 7 bases. V shed 4 bases, J shed 4 bases, and the junction held 10 bases outside the gene matches. The CDR3 is 15 residues long. CDR1 and CDR2 (germline): GTSNPN, SVGIG (reference sequence). CDR3 sequence (DNA): TGTGCCTGGAATTTTGGACAGGCGATTTACAATGAGCAGTTCTTC. It translates to CAWNFGQAIYNEQFF. The variable domain in full, completed from reference TRBV30 and TRBJ2-1, reads SQTIHQWPATLVQPVGSPLSLECTVEGTSNPNLYWYRQAAGRGLQLLFYSVGIGQISSEVPQNLSASRPQDRQFILSSKKLLLSDSGFYLCAWNFGQAIYNEQFFGPGTRLTVL.

This clonotype has a handful of counts. The chain has TRBV28 and TRBJ2-1, with 7 bases aligning to TRBD2. Germline V CDR1 and CDR2: MDHEN, SYDVKM. With V trimmed by 6 bases and J by 6 bases, 11 bases remained unmatched. The CDR3 spans 15 residues. CDR3 loop: CASREGGRGGNEQFF. For the CDR3, the DNA is TGTGCCAGCAGGGAGGGCGGGAGAGGAGGCAATGAGCAGTTCTTC.

In this sample, this clonotype turned up many times. The chain couples TRBV20-1 to TRBJ1-1; TRBD1 might be the D (5 bases). The CDR3 length is 12 residues. Germline CDR1 and CDR2: DFQATT and SNEGSKA (reference sequence). V gave up 5 bases and J gave up 4 bases, with 11 bases separating them. The CDR3 protein is CSARARVTEAFF. The CDR3, as DNA: TGCAGTGCTCGAGCCAGGGTCACTGAAGCTTTCTTT.

The V call is TRBV20-1, the J call TRBJ2-3; 7 nucleotides match TRBD2. Germline-derived CDR1 and CDR2 are DFQATT and SNEGSKA (reference sequence). The CDR3 has 15 amino acids. Trimming at V came to 1 base and at J to 2 bases, leaving 6 bases not matched to a gene. This CDR3 is CSARGVAGVTDTQYF. CDR3 coding DNA: TGCAGTGCTAGAGGGGTTGCGGGAGTCACAGATACGCAGTATTTT.

The gene calls are TRBV7-6 and TRBJ2-1, with 7 bases matching TRBD2. This CDR3 comprises 16 residues. Unmatched junction bases numbered 6, after V lost 4 bases and J lost 0 bases. Germline lookup yields CDR1 SGHVS and CDR2 FNYEAQ. Written as DNA, the CDR3 is TGTGCCAGCAGCTCCCGCGGCGGGAGCTCCTACAATGAGCAGTTCTTC. The encoded protein is CASSSRGGSSYNEQFF. Together with reference TRBV7-6 and TRBJ2-1, the CDR3 gives the full variable domain: GAGVSQSPRYKVTKRGQDVALRCDPISGHVSLYWYRQALGQGPEFLTYFNYEAQQDKSGLPNDRFSAERPEGSISTLTIQRTEQRDSAMYRCASSSRGGSSYNEQFFGPGTRLTVL.

This clonotype turned up a few times. CDR3 in amino acids: CASSSAHLAGSTDTQYF. CDR3 DNA sequence: TGTGCCAGCAGCTCGGCACACCTAGCGGGGAGCACAGATACGCAGTATTTT. The J gene is TRBJ2-3, the V gene TRBV11-2; TRBD2 matches 9 bases. The CDR3 extends over 17 amino acids. V gave up 4 bases and J gave up 0 bases; unmatched junction bases: 8. Germline V gives CDR1 SGHAT, CDR2 FQNNGV.